The 25 T cell receptor beta chains below come from one sample, sequenced in a study of T cell responses to AZD1222 COVID-19 vaccine (dated by TCRdb to the early 2020s). Receptors were amplified or captured by the immunoSEQ multiplex PCR assay. TCRdb's version of the immuneACCESS table is confined to in-frame rearrangements and falls short of the full clone set. An unresolved V gene accounts for under half of the shortfall where checked; the remainder is of unknown origin. The sample table holds 120,000 to 150,000 clones, of which about nine tenths were seen once. Of the sample, 4.7% is held by the ten largest clones. This specimen's time point label, per the study, means: baseline before first vaccination. The sequencing used peripheral blood, collected on day 0 of AZD1222 vaccination. The receptors originated from an adult in good health.

The chain combines TRBV5-1 with TRBJ2-7, with a tentative D call TRBD2 (6 bases). This CDR3 has 15 residues. The germline CDR1 and CDR2 sequences are SGHRS and YFSETQ. Trimming removed 4 bases at V and 0 bases at J, with 14 bases between. The CDR3 nucleotides read TGCGCCAGCAGCGCTAGGGGCGGGGACTCCTACGAGCAGTACTTC. Its translation: CASSARGGDSYEQYF.

This clone has only one observation. The J gene is TRBJ1-2, the V gene TRBV29-1; D unclear. The CDR3 runs to 12 residues. The germline gives CDR1 SQVTM, CDR2 ANQGSEA. V was trimmed by 3 bases and J by 8 bases, leaving 13 bases between them. The CDR3 spells CSVEGFLHGYTF. Here the CDR3 DNA reads TGCAGCGTTGAGGGTTTTCTGCACGGCTACACCTTC.

This sequence joins TRBV3-1 (or the pseudogene TRBV3-2) and TRBJ2-1; 11 bases match TRBD2. From germline, CDR1 is LGHDT and CDR2 YNNKEL (reference sequence). The CDR3 has 17 residues. V shed 0 bases, J shed 5 bases, and the junction held 6 bases outside the gene matches. CDR3 residues: CASSQDLRTSGHNEQFF. CDR3 DNA sequence: TGTGCCAGCAGCCAAGATTTGCGGACTAGCGGGCACAATGAGCAGTTCTTC.

The chain is built from TRBV18 and TRBJ1-1; D is unresolved. V was clipped by 5 bases and J by 8 bases, with 15 bases between them. The germline V gene has CDR1 KGHSH and CDR2 LQKENI. The CDR3 runs 13 residues. The CDR3 here is CASSAQWVSEAFF. CDR3 coding DNA: TGTGCCAGCTCAGCACAGTGGGTGTCGGAAGCTTTCTTT.

This clone was counted once. The V and J genes are TRBV27 and TRBJ1-1; no reliable D call. The ends were cut back, 5 bases at V and 8 bases at J, with 18 bases in the middle. The CDR3 loop spans 14 amino acids. Germline loops: CDR1 MNHEY, CDR2 SMNVEV (reference sequence). For the CDR3, the DNA is TGTGCCAGCAGTCTGTTTCCGACCGGCTCCGAAGCTTTCTTT. This sequence encodes CASSLFPTGSEAFF.

This sequence joins TRBV28 and TRBJ2-4; D may be TRBD1 (10 bases). The CDR3 is 16 amino acids. V dropped 4 bases and J dropped 7 bases, with 20 bases sitting between them. The germline V gene encodes CDR1 MDHEN and CDR2 SYDVKM. CDR3 sequence reads: CASSSALAGQGNIQYF. The CDR3 bases are TGTGCCAGCAGTTCAGCTCTAGCGGGACAGGGGAACATTCAGTACTTC.

The chain joins TRBV27 to TRBJ2-1; 8 bases agree with TRBD1. The ends lost 1 base at V and 8 bases at J; junction bases unmatched: 4. CDR1 MNHEY and CDR2 SMNVEV come from the germline V gene (reference sequence). There are 14 residues in the CDR3. The CDR3 sequence: CASSLLQGDDEQFF. CDR3 coding DNA: TGTGCCAGCAGTTTATTACAGGGGGACGATGAGCAGTTCTTC.

In its sample, this clone was seen a few times. This chain joins TRBV11-2 and TRBJ2-1; a possible D gene is TRBD2 (6 bases). The germline CDR1 and CDR2 sequences are SGHAT and FQNNGV. Trimming removed 5 bases at V and 3 bases at J, with 14 bases between. The CDR3 covers 15 residues. The CDR3 reads CASSPQAGGYNEQFF. CDR3 bases: TGTGCCAGCAGCCCGCAGGCCGGGGGCTACAATGAGCAGTTCTTC.

J is TRBJ2-5 and V is TRBV6-5; D may be TRBD1 (6 bases). CDR3 size: 15 residues. The germline V gene encodes CDR1 MNHEY and CDR2 SVGAGI. V lost 6 bases, J lost 5 bases, and 19 bases lay in between. Here the CDR3 reads CASSYPQGLRETQYF. The CDR3 nucleotides are TGTGCCAGCAGCTACCCCCAGGGGCTGAGGGAGACCCAGTACTTC.

The rearrangement uses TRBV5-4 and TRBJ2-2; possibly TRBD2 for D (6 bases). Germline CDR1 SGHNT, CDR2 YYREEE (reference sequence). The CDR3 runs 16 residues. V gave up 5 bases and J gave up 5 bases, with 19 bases separating them. Here the CDR3 DNA reads TGTGCCAGCAGGTCTCCGGGAGCCTCGGGGACCGGGGAGCTGTTTTTT. Protein: CASRSPGASGTGELFF. The full variable domain, completed using reference TRBV5-4 and TRBJ2-2, is ETGVTQSPTHLIKTRGQQVTLRCSSQSGHNTVSWYQQALGQGPQFIFQYYREEENGRGNFPPRFSGLQFPNYSSELNVNALELDDSALYLCASRSPGASGTGELFFGEGSRLTVL.

The chain employs TRBV5-1 and TRBJ2-7; D may be TRBD1 (5 bases). The germline CDR1 and CDR2 sequences are SGHRS and YFSETQ. This CDR3 contains 15 residues. V was shortened by 3 bases and J by 5 bases, with 18 bases between the two germline ends. CDR3 loop: CASSSLGPPGDEQYF. In DNA form, the CDR3 reads TGCGCCAGCAGCTCGTTGGGGCCGCCTGGGGACGAGCAGTACTTC.

The chain employs TRBV21-1 and TRBJ2-7. TRBV21-1 is described as a pseudogene. The CDR3 loop spans 14 amino acids. The CDR3 DNA follows: TGTGCCAGCAGCACTCCAGGGACCCCCTACGAGCAGTACTTC. Its translation: CASSTPGTPYEQYF.

The rearrangement joins TRBV5-5 to TRBJ1-1; TRBD1 might be the D (6 bases). CDR3 length: 15 amino acids. Trimming took 4 bases from V and 5 from J, leaving 18 bases between them. Per germline, CDR1 SGHKS and CDR2 YYEKEE (reference sequence). The CDR3 spells CASSIFRGLRTEAFF. The DNA of the CDR3 is TGTGCCAGCAGCATTTTCCGGGGGCTTCGGACTGAAGCTTTCTTT.

The V and J genes are TRBV11-3 and TRBJ2-1; TRBD2 agrees at 12 bases. The CDR3 loop spans 15 amino acids. Looked up from germline, CDR1 is SGHNT and CDR2 is YENEEA. The V and J ends lost 3 bases and 6 bases, in that order; junction bases with no gene match: 3. CDR3 sequence: CASSLGLAGANEQFF. Here the CDR3 DNA reads TGTGCCAGCAGCTTGGGACTAGCGGGCGCCAATGAGCAGTTCTTC.

This rearrangement joins TRBV2 to TRBJ2-5; D remains ambiguous. Trimming took off 4 bases at V and 2 bases at J, with 14 bases between the two ends. The CDR3 length is 15 residues. Germline assignment: CDR1 SNHLY and CDR2 FYNNEI. The CDR3 sequence: CASSGRPSGQETQYF. As DNA, the CDR3 is TGTGCCAGCAGTGGACGGCCTTCAGGACAAGAGACCCAGTACTTC. The complete variable domain, with remaining parts taken from reference TRBV2 and TRBJ2-5, reads EPEVTQTPSHQVTQMGQEVILRCVPISNHLYFYWYRQILGQKVEFLVSFYNNEISEKSEIFDDQFSVERPDGSNFTLKIRSTKLEDSAMYFCASSGRPSGQETQYFGPGTRLLVL.

This clone was picked up one time. This rearrangement joins TRBV6-6 to TRBJ2-7; the D gene could be TRBD1 or TRBD2 (6 bases each). The germline gives CDR1 MNHNY, CDR2 SVGAGI (reference sequence). The CDR3 runs to 14 residues. Trimming removed 7 bases at V and 2 bases at J, with 15 bases between. For the CDR3, the DNA is TGTGCCAGCACCAAGGGGGGCATAACCTACGAGCAGTACTTC. Translated: CASTKGGITYEQYF.

The V call is TRBV4-1, the J call TRBJ2-6; D is unresolved. Germline values: CDR1 MGHRA, CDR2 YSYEKL. Trimming pared 1 base from V and 1 base from J, leaving 11 bases between. The CDR3 totals 17 residues. For the CDR3, the DNA is TGCGCCAGCAGCCAAGGGTCAAGCAGATCTGGGGCCAACGTCCTGACTTTC. This gives the protein CASSQGSSRSGANVLTF.

The rearrangement joins TRBV5-1 to TRBJ2-5; the D gene is possibly TRBD2 (6 bases). The CDR3 spans 15 residues. Trimming cost V 4 bases and J 1 base, with 14 bases left between them. Germline values: CDR1 SGHRS, CDR2 YFSETQ. The CDR3, as DNA: TGCGCCAGCAGCACGAGCGGGCCTACCCAAGAGACCCAGTACTTC. Amino acid sequence: CASSTSGPTQETQYF.

The V and J genes are TRBV4-1 and TRBJ2-1; D is unresolved. V was trimmed by 1 base and J by 0 bases, leaving 13 bases between them. Germline CDR1 is MGHRA and CDR2 is YSYEKL. CDR3 length: 17 amino acids. The DNA of the CDR3 is TGCGCCAGCAGCCAAGGACCCGTTTTATTCTCCTACAATGAGCAGTTCTTC. The encoded protein is CASSQGPVLFSYNEQFF.

V and J are TRBV7-9 and TRBJ2-1, with D unclear. The ends were cut back, 3 bases at V and 7 bases at J, with 19 bases in the middle. This CDR3 is built from 16 residues. Germline CDR1 and CDR2: SEHNR and FQNEAQ (reference sequence). The DNA for the CDR3 is TGTGCCAGCAGCTTTGTATTGCCGGTCCTCGGGAATGAGCAGTTCTTC. This sequence encodes CASSFVLPVLGNEQFF.

V gene TRBV5-1 combines with J gene TRBJ1-6; D unclear. CDR1 is SGHRS, CDR2 YFSETQ, per germline. CDR3 length: 16 residues. Deletions cut 3 bases from V and 9 bases from J, with 19 bases between. The CDR3 DNA sequence: TGCGCCAGCAGCTCCGATTGGGGTTCCCGGGGTTCACCCCTCCACTTT. Protein: CASSSDWGSRGSPLHF.

The count of this clone is one. The sample has other DNA sequences that encode this CDR3 too. For the CDR3, the DNA is TGTGCCAGCAGTTTAAATGAAAAACTGTTTTTT. Its protein is CASSLNEKLFF. The chain carries TRBV12-3 or TRBV12-4 and TRBJ1-4; D remains unclear. V gave up 2 bases and J gave up 5 bases, with 0 bases separating them. The CDR3 contains 11 residues.

V is TRBV19 and J is TRBJ2-2, with D unclear. V was pared by 5 bases and J by 1 base, with 17 bases between. CDR3 length: 17 residues. CDR1 and CDR2 from the germline V gene are LNHDA and SQIVND (reference sequence). CDR3 in DNA: TGTGCCAGTAGTGTCCGACTGTATGTAAAGAACACCGGGGAGCTGTTTTTT. Residues: CASSVRLYVKNTGELFF.

The chain has TRBV7-9 and TRBJ2-3; 7 bases map to TRBD2. Trimming at V came to 8 bases and at J to 3 bases, leaving 8 bases not matched to a gene. Germline V gives CDR1 SEHNR, CDR2 FQNEAQ (reference sequence). The CDR3 is 14 amino acids. DNA of the CDR3: TGTGCCAGCGTTGTTAACGGGAGGACAGATACGCAGTATTTT. This translates into CASVVNGRTDTQYF.

This rearrangement joins TRBV2 to TRBJ1-1; D is perhaps TRBD1 (5 bases). This CDR3 region has 15 residues. V dropped 1 base and J dropped 4 bases, with 13 bases sitting between them. Germline lookup yields CDR1 SNHLY and CDR2 FYNNEI. The CDR3 region is CASSEERTGVTEAFF. For the CDR3, the DNA is TGTGCCAGCAGTGAAGAGAGAACAGGCGTCACTGAAGCTTTCTTT.